This record looks at one T cell receptor (beta chain) sequence and its context. Its antigen remains unknown. This record belongs to a study of OX40 agonist ivuxolimab in advanced cancers. TCRdb's copy holds only in-frame clones and misses some; the assay was immunoSEQ multiplex PCR. This table has 60,000 to 95,000 clones, more than 90% appearing once. Study-wide results and limits: Expanded clones tended on average to be more numerous among CD8+ T cells than CD4+.

V was cut by 3 bases and J by 1 base, with 11 bases left in between. The CDR3 extends over 14 amino acids. In germline, CDR1 is SGDLS, CDR2 YYNGEE. This clonotype originated in an adult with an advanced solid tumor such as melanoma, head and neck, liver or kidney cancer. The J gene is TRBJ2-7, the V gene TRBV9, with a weak D call TRBD2 (6 bases). This specimen consisted of CD4+ or CD8+ T cells sorted from blood, obtained in a trial of the OX40 agonist ivuxolimab. The CDR3 region is CASSARSGSYEQYF. Here the CDR3 DNA reads TGTGCCAGCAGCGCCCGGAGCGGGTCCTACGAGCAGTACTTC.